These 21 T cell receptor beta chains were all obtained from the same sample, sequenced in a study of blood T cells in healthy people across ages. Alongside a J-beta primer mix, a sample-barcoded 5' primer served in a second PCR lasting 7 to 11 cycles. In TCRdb, the 5' RACE reads were re-called with MiXCR into one record per CDR3 protein. The sample comprises about 590,000 distinct CDR3 sequences, 25% to 30% of which are singletons, and about 15% rests with the top ten. The material sequenced was blood. The receptors originated from a woman older than 75 in good health.

As to this clonotype: One end of the junction fails to match germline, which may point to a read error. The chain uses TRBV15 and TRBJ1-1; the D gene is possibly TRBD1 (6 bases). CDR1 LNHNV and CDR2 YYDKDF come from the germline V gene (reference sequence). This CDR3 comprises 15 residues. The CDR3 DNA reads as TGTACCACCAGCAGAGATAGGCCAGGGGACACTGAAGCTTTCTTT. It yields the protein CTTSRDRPGDTEAFF.

CDR3 residues: CASSFGEVETQYF. For the CDR3, the DNA is TGTGCCAGCAGCTTCGGGGAAGTCGAGACCCAGTACTTC. The rearrangement links TRBV7-2 to TRBJ2-4; D might be TRBD2 (5 bases). The J call could be wrong; TRBJ2-5 is a better fit for the DNA end. The CDR3 totals 13 residues. Germline CDR1 reads SGHTA; CDR2 reads FQGNSA.

On this clonotype itself: A much larger clone lies a single base off, so this may be a read error. This chain uses TRBV30 with TRBJ1-2; D not resolved. The CDR3 totals 14 residues. CDR1 GTSNPN and CDR2 SVGIG come from the germline V gene (reference sequence). The CDR3 sequence: CAWSVLRGGYGCTF. The CDR3 DNA reads as TGTGCCTGGAGTGTACTCCGGGGTGGCTATGGCTGCACCTTC.

This sequence joins TRBV6-2 or TRBV6-3 and TRBJ1-2, with D maybe TRBD1 (5 bases). In germline, CDR1 is MNHEY, CDR2 SVGEGT. The CDR3 length is 14 residues. Trimming removed 4 bases at V and 3 bases at J, with 12 bases between. The CDR3 region has the DNA TGTGCCAGCAGTTCAGGTGGGGCAGACTATGGCTACACCTTC. Translating it yields CASSSGGADYGYTF.

The gene calls are TRBV20-1 and TRBJ1-5; the D gene is possibly TRBD1 (6 bases). The CDR3 runs 13 residues. CDR1 is DFQATT and CDR2 is SNEGSKA in the germline V gene (reference sequence). V shed 6 bases and J shed 9 bases, with 18 bases lying between them. CDR3: CSALDSPQRPQHF. The CDR3 DNA sequence: TGCAGTGCCCTGGACAGCCCCCAACGGCCCCAGCATTTT.

The chain uses TRBV20-1 and TRBJ2-5, with D maybe TRBD2 (5 bases). The length of the CDR3 is 14 residues. Between the trimmed V and J ends, which lost 5 bases and 3 bases, there was a span of 16 bases. CDR1 and CDR2 from the germline V gene are DFQATT and SNEGSKA (reference sequence). CDR3 DNA: TGCAGTGCTCCTCTCGAGGTGCGGGAAGAGACCCAGTACTTC. This codes for CSAPLEVREETQYF.

The CDR3 protein is CAWSVNVGEAFF. In nucleotides, the CDR3 is TGTGCCTGGAGTGTAAACGTAGGTGAAGCTTTCTTT. The rearrangement links TRBV30 to TRBJ1-1, with D uncertain. The CDR3 contains 12 residues. Germline CDR1 and CDR2: GTSNPN and SVGIG (reference sequence). Trimming shortened V by 0 bases and J by 7 bases, and 9 bases separated the two germline ends.

Comment on this clonotype: A much larger clone lies a single base off, so this may be a read error. The CDR3 sequence: CATSRPASAAGGIWQYF. The CDR3 DNA reads TGTGCCACCAGCAGACCCGCATCCGCAGCGGGGGGCATTTGGCAGTACTTC. This chain uses TRBV15 with TRBJ2-5; 9 positions agree with TRBD2. CDR3 length equals 17 residues. Germline V gives CDR1 LNHNV, CDR2 YYDKDF (reference sequence). V lost 2 bases to trimming and J lost 11 bases; unmatched junction nucleotides: 18.

This chain connects TRBV12-3 or TRBV12-4 to TRBJ2-5, with 13 bases identical to TRBD2. This CDR3 comprises 17 residues. Trimming cost V 1 base and J 5 bases; bases outside gene matches: 7. The CDR3 loop reads CASSLVGLAGDAETQYF. The CDR3 DNA is TGTGCCAGCAGTTTAGTCGGACTAGCGGGAGACGCGGAGACCCAGTACTTC.

V gene TRBV20-1 combines with J gene TRBJ2-5; 14 positions agree with TRBD2. The J call may be faulty, since TRBJ2-7 better matches the DNA end. The germline V gene encodes CDR1 DFQATT and CDR2 SNEGSKA (reference sequence). The CDR3 runs 17 residues. CDR3 sequence reads: CSARPGLAGGHEYEQYF. DNA for the CDR3: TGCAGTGCTAGACCCGGACTAGCGGGGGGCCACGAGTACGAGCAGTACTTC.

With respect to this clonotype: Just one base apart from a much larger clone, this may be a read error. The gene calls are TRBV20-1 and TRBJ2-2, with D perhaps matching TRBD1 (6 bases). Germline V gives CDR1 DFQATT, CDR2 SNEGSKA (reference sequence). The CDR3 sequence is 15 residues long. The CDR3 sequence: CSAIVGATDTGERFF. The DNA for the CDR3 is TGCAGTGCTATCGTGGGGGCGACGGACACCGGGGAGCGGTTTTTT.

On this clonotype itself: The junction differs from germline at one of its ends, possibly a read error. The rearrangement uses TRBV5-1 and TRBJ1-1; unclear D gene. This CDR3 comprises 13 residues. The germline V gene encodes CDR1 SGHRS and CDR2 YFSETQ. CDR3 loop: CTSSQNPNTEAFF. The CDR3 DNA follows: TGCACCAGCAGCCAGAACCCGAACACTGAAGCTTTCTTT.

This clonotype appeared a few times. The J gene is TRBJ2-7, the V gene TRBV7-2; 8 nucleotides line up with TRBD1. Trimming cost V 0 bases and J 7 bases; bases outside gene matches: 2. Germline CDR1 SGHTA, CDR2 FQGNSA. This CDR3 comprises 13 residues. The DNA for the CDR3 is TGTGCCAGCAGCTTAGCTAGGACAGGGGAGCAGTACTTC. This encodes CASSLARTGEQYF.

At least ten counts were recorded for this clonotype. This chain uses TRBV20-1 with TRBJ2-5; D not resolved. In germline, CDR1 is DFQATT, CDR2 SNEGSKA (reference sequence). The CDR3 covers 13 residues. V dropped 3 bases and J dropped 0 bases, with 8 bases sitting between them. CDR3 in amino acids: CSASPYYQETQYF. CDR3 nucleotides: TGCAGTGCTAGTCCTTATTACCAAGAGACCCAGTACTTC.

This clonotype has a count of ten or more. The chain links TRBV4-2 to TRBJ2-4, with D unresolved. This CDR3 comprises 14 residues. CDR1 is LGHNA and CDR2 is YNFKEQ in the germline V gene. Trimming cost V 0 bases and J 1 base, with 4 bases left between them. The CDR3 loop reads CASSQEGAKNIQYF. In nucleotides, the CDR3 is TGTGCCAGCAGCCAAGAGGGGGCCAAAAACATTCAGTACTTC.

This clonotype was picked up many times. The chain uses TRBV25-1 and TRBJ2-7; D is undetermined. The length of the CDR3 is 15 residues. The V gene lost 2 bases and the J gene lost 2 bases, with 13 bases spanning the gap. In germline, CDR1 is MGHDK, CDR2 SYGVNS. CDR3 in DNA: TGTGCCAGCAGTGAAATCGCAGGACGAACCTACGAGCAGTACTTC. It encodes CASSEIAGRTYEQYF.

This clonotype was recorded many times. This chain uses TRBV7-3 with TRBJ2-1, with a possible D match to TRBD2 (5 bases). Germline V gene data show CDR1 as SGHTA and CDR2 as FQGTGA. The CDR3 is made up of 15 amino acids. V shed 1 base and J shed 8 bases, with 15 bases lying between them. The CDR3 is CASSLRGVLGDEQFF. CDR3 bases: TGTGCCAGCAGCTTAAGGGGAGTTCTAGGAGATGAGCAGTTCTTC.

This clonotype was counted a few times. The chain combines TRBV5-1 with TRBJ1-6; the match to TRBD1 covers 9 bases. The CDR3 is made up of 17 amino acids. V lost 5 bases and J lost 5; bases outside the gene matches: 11. From germline, CDR1 is SGHRS and CDR2 YFSETQ. The CDR3: CASRRSSGTGHNSPLHF. The CDR3 DNA is TGCGCCAGCAGACGCTCCTCTGGGACAGGGCATAATTCACCCCTCCACTTT.

The chain is built from TRBV7-9 and TRBJ1-1, with D possibly matching TRBD1 (5 bases). Per the germline V gene, CDR1 is SEHNR and CDR2 is FQNEAQ (reference sequence). The CDR3 runs to 12 residues. The V gene lost 5 bases and the J gene lost 5 bases, with 9 bases spanning the gap. The CDR3 DNA sequence: TGTGCCAGCAGCACAGAGGGGACTGAAGCTTTCTTT. It specifies CASSTEGTEAFF.

This chain joins TRBV30 and TRBJ1-3; the match to TRBD1 covers 8 bases. The V gene's germline CDR1 is GTSNPN and CDR2 SVGIG (reference sequence). V trimming: 0 bases; J trimming: 0 bases; junction bases outside the gene matches: 13. The CDR3 spans 19 residues. CDR3 nucleotide sequence: TGTGCCTGGAGTGTACCTTTGGGGGACAGGCTAAACTCTGGAAACACCATATATTTT. Translation gives CAWSVPLGDRLNSGNTIYF.

This clonotype was counted ten times or more. The V call is TRBV7-3, the J call TRBJ1-1, with 7 bases that match TRBD1. The CDR3 sequence is 16 residues long. CDR1 and CDR2 (germline): SGHTA, FQGTGA. With 3 bases clipped from V and 3 bases from J, the junction kept 10 bases outside the gene matches. This chain's CDR3 is CASSFGSGTVDTEAFF. The CDR3, as DNA: TGTGCCAGCAGCTTTGGCTCCGGGACAGTAGACACTGAAGCTTTCTTT.